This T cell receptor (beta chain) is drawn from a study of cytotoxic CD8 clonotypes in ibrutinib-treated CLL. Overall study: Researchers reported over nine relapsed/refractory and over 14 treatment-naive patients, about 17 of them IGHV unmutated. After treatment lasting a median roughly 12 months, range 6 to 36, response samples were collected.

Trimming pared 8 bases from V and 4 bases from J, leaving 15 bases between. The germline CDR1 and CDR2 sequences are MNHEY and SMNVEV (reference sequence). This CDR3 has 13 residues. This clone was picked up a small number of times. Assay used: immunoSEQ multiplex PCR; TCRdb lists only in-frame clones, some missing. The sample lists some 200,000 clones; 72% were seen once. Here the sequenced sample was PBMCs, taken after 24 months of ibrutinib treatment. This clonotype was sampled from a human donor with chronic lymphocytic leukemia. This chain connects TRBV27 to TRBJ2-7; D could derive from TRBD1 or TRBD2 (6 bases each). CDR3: CASWDGGPYEQYF. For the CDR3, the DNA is TGTGCCAGCTGGGATGGGGGGCCATACGAGCAGTACTTC.